The clone carrying this T cell receptor (beta chain) was observed a few times. Its antigen is unidentified. Primed by a sample-barcoded 5' primer and a J-beta primer mix, a second PCR proceeded for 7 to 11 cycles. TCRdb itself ran the 5' RACE reads through MiXCR, one entry per CDR3 protein. The sample includes 1.5 million to 2 million distinct CDR3 sequences, around 36% seen only once; the top ten take around 11%. The data belong to a study of blood T cells in healthy people across ages. Looking at the study overall: Using template switching, researchers captured about one barcoded beta molecule for each two T cells. The study's findings and limits: When set beside aged donors, long-lived donors presented more naive CD4+ cells and higher diversity.

PBMCs numbering at least 7 million were isolated per sample. Total RNA was isolated from each sample in quantities of at least 6 micrograms. The clonotype comes from a woman aged 25 to 45 in good health. The sample taken for sequencing was blood.

CDR3: CSAQSLGTSGVSSYNEQFF. The CDR3 DNA follows: TGCAGTGCTCAGTCCCTTGGGACTAGCGGGGTGAGCTCCTACAATGAGCAGTTCTTC. The chain is built from TRBV20-1 and TRBJ2-1, with 13 bases identical to TRBD2. Trimming removed 5 bases from V and 0 bases from J; junction bases left unmatched: 13. CDR1 is DFQATT, CDR2 SNEGSKA, per germline (reference sequence). CDR3 length equals 19 residues.